Presented here are 26 T cell receptor beta chains from one specimen sequenced in a study of T cell repertoires in cytomegalovirus infection. TCRdb used MiXCR to reprocess the reads, holding one entry per CDR3 protein. The top ten clones hold more than 13% of a sample with about 920,000 distinct CDR3 sequences, roughly 30% of them seen once. Their specific antigens are unknown. The input for sequencing was cultured CD8+ T cells from PBMCs, taken from culture after CMV antigen stimulation. These receptors were collected from a human donor in good health (CMV status not recorded). Some clones in this sample may be carry-over from other donors' samples.

In this sample, this clonotype turned up many times. The chain employs TRBV7-6 and TRBJ2-3; 8 positions agree with TRBD1. The CDR3 extends over 16 amino acids. V was clipped by 2 bases and J by 1 base; unmatched bases: 5. Per the germline V gene, CDR1 is SGHVS and CDR2 is FNYEAQ. This chain's CDR3 is CASSLSRGLGTDTQYF. Here the CDR3 DNA reads TGTGCCAGCAGCTTAAGCAGGGGGCTTGGCACAGATACGCAGTATTTT.

The genes are TRBV4-1 and TRBJ2-1; D may match TRBD1 or TRBD2 (6 bases each). This CDR3 is built from 16 residues. Germline CDR1 reads MGHRA; CDR2 reads YSYEKL. Trimming took 0 bases from V and 9 from J, leaving 18 bases between them. CDR3 nucleotide sequence: TGCGCCAGCAGCCAAGAGGAACAGGGACTCTGGTTTGAGCAGTTCTTC. This encodes CASSQEEQGLWFEQFF.

The chain employs TRBV24-1 and TRBJ2-1; the match to TRBD1 covers 7 bases. The CDR3 is made up of 15 amino acids. V was pared by 8 bases and J by 3 bases, with 9 bases of the junction left unmatched. Germline V lookup: CDR1 KGHDR, CDR2 SFDVKD. The CDR3 region is CATKQIGDSYNEQFF. The CDR3 DNA is TGTGCCACCAAACAAATCGGGGACAGCTACAATGAGCAGTTCTTC.

This clonotype showed up many times. The V and J genes are TRBV5-6 and TRBJ2-1; 12 bases map to TRBD1. CDR1 SGHDT and CDR2 YYEEEE come from the germline V gene. This CDR3 comprises 15 residues. J lost 7 bases, V lost 3 bases, and 5 bases had no gene match. CDR3: CASSYRDRGRNEQFF. The CDR3 nucleotides are TGTGCCAGCAGCTATAGGGACAGGGGGCGGAATGAGCAGTTCTTC.

The chain is built from TRBV7-2 and TRBJ1-4; tentatively, D is TRBD1 (6 bases). Germline V gene data show CDR1 as SGHTA and CDR2 as FQGNSA. The V gene lost 1 base and the J gene lost 7 bases, with 16 bases spanning the gap. CDR3 length: 16 amino acids. CDR3 nucleotides: TGTGCCAGCAGCTTAGGGTGGGGGGCAGGGCGTGAAAAACTGTTTTTT. Translated, it gives CASSLGWGAGREKLFF.

The V call is TRBV6-2 or TRBV6-3, the J call TRBJ2-7; 7 positions agree with TRBD1. CDR3 length: 14 residues. V lost 4 bases, J lost 1 base, and 4 bases stayed unmatched. The germline CDR1 and CDR2 sequences are MNHEY and SVGEGT. In DNA, the CDR3 is TGTGCCAGCAGTTTCGCAGGGGGTTCCTACGAGCAGTACGTC. It codes for CASSFAGGSYEQYV.

The V call is TRBV6-2 or TRBV6-3, the J call TRBJ2-7; TRBD1 agrees at 7 bases. Germline values: CDR1 MNHEY, CDR2 SVGEGT. The ends lost 4 bases at V and 0 bases at J; junction bases unmatched: 6. This CDR3 is built from 15 residues. CDR3 residues: CASSWDRSSSYEQYV. The CDR3 DNA follows: TGTGCCAGCAGTTGGGACAGATCTAGCTCCTACGAGCAGTACGTC.

The chain links TRBV7-2 to TRBJ1-1, with D maybe TRBD1 (5 bases). Germline V gene data show CDR1 as SGHTA and CDR2 as FQGNSA. Trimming cost V 5 bases and J 5 bases, with 24 bases left between them. CDR3 length: 17 amino acids. The CDR3: CASSMYFTTGFGTEAFF. CDR3 DNA: TGTGCCAGCAGCATGTATTTCACCACAGGCTTCGGAACTGAAGCTTTCTTT.

The chain has TRBV4-3 and TRBJ1-1; D remains unclear. CDR1 and CDR2 from the germline V gene are LGHNA and YSLEER. The CDR3 covers 14 residues. Trimming pared 2 bases from V and 3 bases from J, leaving 10 bases between. The CDR3 coding sequence is TGCGCCAGCAGCCAAAAAAAGTGGGACACTGAAGCTTTCTTT. It specifies CASSQKKWDTEAFF.

The J gene is TRBJ1-5, the V gene TRBV27; perhaps TRBD1 as D (6 bases). Trimming removed 6 bases from V and 6 bases from J, with 12 bases in between. The CDR3 has 13 residues. CDR1 and CDR2 (germline): MNHEY, SMNVEV (reference sequence). In DNA, the CDR3 is TGTGCCAGCAGCCGGACAGTGATTCAGCCCCAGCATTTT. It codes for CASSRTVIQPQHF.

A note on this clonotype: A much more abundant neighbour one base away suggests this may be a read error. The chain has TRBV7-6 and TRBJ2-1, with TRBD1 matching over 12 bases. Trimming took 1 base from V and 8 from J; bases not matched to a gene: 9. This CDR3 has 17 amino acids. Germline V gene sequence: CDR1 SGHVS, CDR2 FNYEAQ. The CDR3 protein is CASSLELGQGAFDEQFF. The CDR3, as DNA: TGTGCCAGCAGCTTAGAACTGGGACAGGGGGCTTTTGATGAGCAGTTCTTC. Full variable domain (missing parts from reference TRBV7-6 and TRBJ2-1): GAGVSQSPRYKVTKRGQDVALRCDPISGHVSLYWYRQALGQGPEFLTYFNYEAQQDKSGLPNDRFSAERPEGSISTLTIQRTEQRDSAMYRCASSLELGQGAFDEQFFGPGTRLTVL.

The genes are TRBV7-2 and TRBJ2-4, with D perhaps matching TRBD1 (5 bases). CDR1 and CDR2 (germline): SGHTA, FQGNSA. The CDR3 length is 13 residues. Deletions cut 1 base from V and 8 bases from J, with 9 bases between. The CDR3 DNA is TGTGCCAGCAGCTTAGAATCCAGGGACATTCAGTACTTC. It codes for CASSLESRDIQYF. The complete variable domain, with remaining parts taken from reference TRBV7-2 and TRBJ2-4, reads GAGVSQSPSNKVTEKGKDVELRCDPISGHTALYWYRQSLGQGLEFLIYFQGNSAPDKSGLPSDRFSAERTGGSVSTLTIQRTQQEDSAVYLCASSLESRDIQYFGAGTRLSVL.

The chain carries TRBV20-1 and TRBJ2-5; 10 bases are shared with TRBD2. This CDR3 is built from 15 residues. After removal of 2 bases from V and 4 bases from J, the junction contained 7 bases not matched to a gene. Germline V gene lookup returns CDR1 DFQATT and CDR2 SNEGSKA (reference sequence). CDR3 in amino acids: CSARSASGGRETQYF. CDR3 coding DNA: TGCAGTGCTAGATCGGCTAGCGGGGGTCGAGAGACCCAGTACTTC.

In regard to this clonotype: A much larger clone sits a single nucleotide away, making a read error possible. The chain is built from TRBV5-3 and TRBJ1-2; D is undetermined. TRBV5-3 is marked as an open reading frame, function uncertain. The CDR3 contains 11 residues. CDR3 amino acids: CASSFADGYTF. The CDR3 bases are TGTGCCAGCAGCTTCGCGGATGGCTACACCTTC.

The CDR3 nucleotides read TGTGCCAGCACCAGGACAGGGATTTTAGAGACCCAGTACTTC. Its protein product is CASTRTGILETQYF. The gene calls are TRBV7-9 and TRBJ2-5; TRBD1 matches 8 bases. This CDR3 spans 14 amino acids. Germline V CDR1 and CDR2: SEHNR, FQNEAQ (reference sequence). Trimming took 7 bases from V and 4 from J; bases not matched to a gene: 8.

This clonotype has at least ten counts. The chain is built from TRBV7-9 and TRBJ1-1, with D perhaps TRBD1 (5 bases). Germline assignment: CDR1 SEHNR and CDR2 FQNEAQ (reference sequence). The CDR3 covers 14 residues. With 5 bases removed from V and 8 bases from J, the gap between germline ends came to 18 bases. The CDR3 DNA reads as TGTGCCAGCAGCCAATGGCAGGGCCAAAACGAAGCTTTCTTT. This gives the protein CASSQWQGQNEAFF.

The chain employs TRBV6-9 and TRBJ2-5; D assignment may be TRBD1 or TRBD2 (5 bases each). The CDR3 is made up of 14 amino acids. V shed 7 bases and J shed 2 bases, with 14 bases lying between them. The germline V gene has CDR1 MNHGY and CDR2 SVAAGI. The CDR3 region has the DNA TGTGCCAGCATTCGGGGCGTCTGGCAAGAGACCCAGTACTTC. Translating gives CASIRGVWQETQYF.

The chain joins TRBV27 to TRBJ1-1; D unresolved. Trimming left V 3 bases short and J 3 bases short, with 11 bases between. CDR1 and CDR2 from the germline V gene are MNHEY and SMNVEV (reference sequence). The CDR3 loop spans 14 amino acids. The CDR3 here is CASSLEQSDTEAFF. In nucleotides, the CDR3 is TGTGCCAGCAGTTTGGAACAGTCAGACACTGAAGCTTTCTTT.

This clonotype was detected only a few times. This chain links TRBV7-3 with TRBJ2-3, with TRBD1 matching over 7 bases. The CDR3 loop spans 14 amino acids. Germline loops: CDR1 SGHTA, CDR2 FQGTGA. The V gene end was trimmed by 5 bases and the J gene end by 4 bases; junction bases not matched to a gene: 6. The CDR3 region is CASSPRQGADTQYF. The CDR3 DNA is TGTGCCAGCAGCCCCCGACAGGGCGCAGATACGCAGTATTTT.

In its sample, this clonotype was seen many times. The rearrangement links TRBV11-3 to TRBJ2-3; tentative D call: TRBD2 (5 bases). The CDR3 is made up of 16 amino acids. CDR1 and CDR2 from the germline V gene are SGHNT and YENEEA. Deletions cut 4 bases from V and 4 bases from J, with 18 bases between. CDR3 in amino acids: CASSSYVVEGPDTQYF. CDR3 bases: TGTGCCAGCAGCTCGTACGTCGTCGAGGGCCCAGATACGCAGTATTTT.

V usage is TRBV5-1 and J usage is TRBJ2-7; 10 bases are shared with TRBD1. The V and J ends lost 4 bases and 5 bases, in that order; junction bases with no gene match: 9. Germline V gene lookup returns CDR1 SGHRS and CDR2 YFSETQ. The CDR3 covers 15 residues. CDR3 in DNA: TGCGCCAGCAGCGGGCGGGACAGGGGTATCCACGAGCAGTACTTC. It is translated as CASSGRDRGIHEQYF.

V and J are TRBV10-3 and TRBJ2-1; 11 bases line up with TRBD2. CDR3 length equals 17 residues. Losses at the gene ends were 3 bases for V and 9 bases for J; bases not matched to a gene: 13. The V gene's germline CDR1 is ENHRY and CDR2 SYGVKD. CDR3 nucleotides: TGTGCCATCAGTGAAAATCTAAATAGCGGGGGGGGCTCTGAGCAGTTCTTC. It encodes CAISENLNSGGGSEQFF.

This chain links TRBV19 with TRBJ1-2; 7 nucleotides align to TRBD1. Germline CDR1 reads LNHDA; CDR2 reads SQIVND (reference sequence). Unmatched junction bases numbered 9, after V lost 6 bases and J lost 8 bases. The CDR3 runs 13 residues. DNA of the CDR3: TGTGCCAGTAGCCTTGACAGGGCGAGGGGCTACACCTTC. This translates into CASSLDRARGYTF.

This clonotype showed up many times. This chain links TRBV7-2 with TRBJ2-7, with 11 bases aligning to TRBD2. The CDR3 sequence is 15 residues long. Germline CDR1 is SGHTA and CDR2 is FQGNSA. Trimming at V came to 2 bases and at J to 5 bases, leaving 5 bases not matched to a gene. CDR3 loop: CASSLRASGGHEQYF. CDR3 DNA: TGTGCCAGCAGCTTAAGGGCTAGCGGGGGGCACGAGCAGTACTTC.

The genes are TRBV6-1 and TRBJ2-7; TRBD2 might be the D (7 bases). V lost 7 bases to trimming and J lost 4 bases, with 14 bases between them. The CDR3 is made up of 13 amino acids. Per the germline V gene, CDR1 is MNHNS and CDR2 is SASEGT. CDR3 loop: CASKLGGRYEQYV. The CDR3 coding sequence is TGTGCCAGCAAGCTCGGGGGGCGGTACGAGCAGTACGTC.

This clonotype was detected only once. The gene calls are TRBV19 and TRBJ1-3; TRBD1 might be the D (5 bases). There are 15 residues in the CDR3. V was trimmed by 9 bases and J by 0 bases, leaving 15 bases between them. Looked up from germline, CDR1 is LNHDA and CDR2 is SQIVND (reference sequence). CDR3 residues: CASRDRLSSGNTIYF. CDR3 sequence (DNA): TGTGCCAGCAGGGACCGACTTAGCTCTGGAAACACCATATATTTT.